The 4 T cell receptor beta chains below all came from one sample that was sequenced in a study of radiotherapy plus CTLA-4 blockade in lung cancer. Sequenced by immunoSEQ multiplex PCR; TCRdb stores in-frame clones only, minus some. This sample yields 50,000 to 75,000 clones, of which approximately 77% are seen a single time; approximately 4.4% belongs to the top ten. Sequencing used peripheral blood, obtained from a patient treated with radiotherapy plus ipilimumab. The receptors were sampled from a human donor with non-small cell lung cancer who had a complete response to radiotherapy plus ipilimumab.

This clone was observed a handful of times. V and J are TRBV30 and TRBJ1-3; D gene unclear. CDR1 and CDR2 from the germline V gene are GTSNPN and SVGIG (reference sequence). The CDR3 consists of 13 residues. Between the trimmed V and J ends, which lost 8 bases and 4 bases, there was a span of 15 bases. CDR3 coding DNA: TGTGCCCGCCGCGGCGGGTTCGGAAACACCATATATTTT. Its protein is CARRGGFGNTIYF.

This sequence joins TRBV25-1 and TRBJ2-7; 7 nucleotides line up with TRBD1. The CDR3 consists of 15 residues. The V and J ends lost 1 base and 0 bases, in that order; junction bases with no gene match: 3. Per the germline V gene, CDR1 is MGHDK and CDR2 is SYGVNS. The CDR3 DNA reads as TGTGCCAGCAGTGAATCGGACAGGAGCTCCTACGAGCAGTACTTC. This codes for CASSESDRSSYEQYF.

This clone was picked up a small number of times. The J gene is TRBJ2-7, the V gene TRBV18; 7 bases line up with TRBD2. Germline V gene lookup returns CDR1 KGHSH and CDR2 LQKENI. The CDR3 loop spans 14 amino acids. Trimming removed 2 bases from V and 0 bases from J; junction bases left unmatched: 1. CDR3 in amino acids: CASSPGGSSYEQYV. The CDR3, as DNA: TGTGCCAGCTCACCAGGCGGGAGCTCCTACGAGCAGTACGTC.

The chain links TRBV7-8 to TRBJ2-5; TRBD2 agrees at 15 bases. The CDR3 consists of 17 residues. The ends lost 4 bases at V and 5 bases at J; junction bases unmatched: 8. Germline CDR1 SGHVS, CDR2 FQNEAQ. The CDR3 protein is CASSSGLAGGPGETQYF. The CDR3 region has the DNA TGTGCCAGCAGCTCCGGACTAGCGGGAGGGCCGGGGGAGACCCAGTACTTC.